This T cell receptor beta chain was recovered during a study of OX40 agonist ivuxolimab in advanced cancers. Study-level points and caveats: Average numbers of expanded clones were greater in CD8+ T cells than in CD4+.

This CDR3 has 12 amino acids. Germline V gives CDR1 SGHDT, CDR2 YYEEEE. Trimming removed 0 bases at V and 2 bases at J, with 3 bases between. A note on this clone: Its antigen is not identified.

The table came from immunoSEQ multiplex PCR; TCRdb's copy has only in-frame clones and leaves some out. The sample has approximately 28,000 clones; around 88% are singletons. The gene calls are TRBV5-6 and TRBJ2-7, with unresolved D. The sequenced sample was CD4+ or CD8+ T cells sorted from blood, obtained in a trial of the OX40 agonist ivuxolimab. The TCR originated in an adult with an advanced solid tumor such as melanoma, head and neck, liver or kidney cancer. CDR3: CASSLGAYEQYF. Written as DNA, the CDR3 is TGTGCCAGCAGCTTGGGTGCCTACGAGCAGTACTTC. Based on the CDR3 plus reference TRBV5-6 and TRBJ2-7, the full variable domain is DAGVTQSPTHLIKTRGQQVTLRCSPKSGHDTVSWYQQALGQGPQFIFQYYEEEERQRGNFPDRFSGHQFPNYSSELNVNALLLGDSALYLCASSLGAYEQYFGPGTRLTVT.